The clone carrying this TCR beta chain was seen only a few times. Antigen: not known. This entry belongs to a study of T cell repertoires in cytomegalovirus infection. Study findings and constraints: The response measured ex vivo was dominated by TCR beta clonotypes (HLA-C-restricted and CMV-specific).

MiXCR, applied by TCRdb to the reads, yields one record per CDR3 protein. This sample has around 570,000 distinct CDR3 sequences, with under 45% found just once. Trimming removed 2 bases from V and 1 base from J, with 8 bases in between. This CDR3 has 14 residues. Germline V lookup: CDR1 SGHTA, CDR2 FQGNSA. This TCR derives from a human donor in good health (CMV status not recorded). Some clones in this sample may be carry-over from other donors' samples. Here the sequenced sample was cultured PBMCs, taken from culture after CMV antigen stimulation. This chain connects TRBV7-2 to TRBJ1-1, with unresolved D. The CDR3 DNA reads TGTGCCAGCAGCTTAACGTGGCGGAACACTGAAGCTTTCTTT. It translates to CASSLTWRNTEAFF.